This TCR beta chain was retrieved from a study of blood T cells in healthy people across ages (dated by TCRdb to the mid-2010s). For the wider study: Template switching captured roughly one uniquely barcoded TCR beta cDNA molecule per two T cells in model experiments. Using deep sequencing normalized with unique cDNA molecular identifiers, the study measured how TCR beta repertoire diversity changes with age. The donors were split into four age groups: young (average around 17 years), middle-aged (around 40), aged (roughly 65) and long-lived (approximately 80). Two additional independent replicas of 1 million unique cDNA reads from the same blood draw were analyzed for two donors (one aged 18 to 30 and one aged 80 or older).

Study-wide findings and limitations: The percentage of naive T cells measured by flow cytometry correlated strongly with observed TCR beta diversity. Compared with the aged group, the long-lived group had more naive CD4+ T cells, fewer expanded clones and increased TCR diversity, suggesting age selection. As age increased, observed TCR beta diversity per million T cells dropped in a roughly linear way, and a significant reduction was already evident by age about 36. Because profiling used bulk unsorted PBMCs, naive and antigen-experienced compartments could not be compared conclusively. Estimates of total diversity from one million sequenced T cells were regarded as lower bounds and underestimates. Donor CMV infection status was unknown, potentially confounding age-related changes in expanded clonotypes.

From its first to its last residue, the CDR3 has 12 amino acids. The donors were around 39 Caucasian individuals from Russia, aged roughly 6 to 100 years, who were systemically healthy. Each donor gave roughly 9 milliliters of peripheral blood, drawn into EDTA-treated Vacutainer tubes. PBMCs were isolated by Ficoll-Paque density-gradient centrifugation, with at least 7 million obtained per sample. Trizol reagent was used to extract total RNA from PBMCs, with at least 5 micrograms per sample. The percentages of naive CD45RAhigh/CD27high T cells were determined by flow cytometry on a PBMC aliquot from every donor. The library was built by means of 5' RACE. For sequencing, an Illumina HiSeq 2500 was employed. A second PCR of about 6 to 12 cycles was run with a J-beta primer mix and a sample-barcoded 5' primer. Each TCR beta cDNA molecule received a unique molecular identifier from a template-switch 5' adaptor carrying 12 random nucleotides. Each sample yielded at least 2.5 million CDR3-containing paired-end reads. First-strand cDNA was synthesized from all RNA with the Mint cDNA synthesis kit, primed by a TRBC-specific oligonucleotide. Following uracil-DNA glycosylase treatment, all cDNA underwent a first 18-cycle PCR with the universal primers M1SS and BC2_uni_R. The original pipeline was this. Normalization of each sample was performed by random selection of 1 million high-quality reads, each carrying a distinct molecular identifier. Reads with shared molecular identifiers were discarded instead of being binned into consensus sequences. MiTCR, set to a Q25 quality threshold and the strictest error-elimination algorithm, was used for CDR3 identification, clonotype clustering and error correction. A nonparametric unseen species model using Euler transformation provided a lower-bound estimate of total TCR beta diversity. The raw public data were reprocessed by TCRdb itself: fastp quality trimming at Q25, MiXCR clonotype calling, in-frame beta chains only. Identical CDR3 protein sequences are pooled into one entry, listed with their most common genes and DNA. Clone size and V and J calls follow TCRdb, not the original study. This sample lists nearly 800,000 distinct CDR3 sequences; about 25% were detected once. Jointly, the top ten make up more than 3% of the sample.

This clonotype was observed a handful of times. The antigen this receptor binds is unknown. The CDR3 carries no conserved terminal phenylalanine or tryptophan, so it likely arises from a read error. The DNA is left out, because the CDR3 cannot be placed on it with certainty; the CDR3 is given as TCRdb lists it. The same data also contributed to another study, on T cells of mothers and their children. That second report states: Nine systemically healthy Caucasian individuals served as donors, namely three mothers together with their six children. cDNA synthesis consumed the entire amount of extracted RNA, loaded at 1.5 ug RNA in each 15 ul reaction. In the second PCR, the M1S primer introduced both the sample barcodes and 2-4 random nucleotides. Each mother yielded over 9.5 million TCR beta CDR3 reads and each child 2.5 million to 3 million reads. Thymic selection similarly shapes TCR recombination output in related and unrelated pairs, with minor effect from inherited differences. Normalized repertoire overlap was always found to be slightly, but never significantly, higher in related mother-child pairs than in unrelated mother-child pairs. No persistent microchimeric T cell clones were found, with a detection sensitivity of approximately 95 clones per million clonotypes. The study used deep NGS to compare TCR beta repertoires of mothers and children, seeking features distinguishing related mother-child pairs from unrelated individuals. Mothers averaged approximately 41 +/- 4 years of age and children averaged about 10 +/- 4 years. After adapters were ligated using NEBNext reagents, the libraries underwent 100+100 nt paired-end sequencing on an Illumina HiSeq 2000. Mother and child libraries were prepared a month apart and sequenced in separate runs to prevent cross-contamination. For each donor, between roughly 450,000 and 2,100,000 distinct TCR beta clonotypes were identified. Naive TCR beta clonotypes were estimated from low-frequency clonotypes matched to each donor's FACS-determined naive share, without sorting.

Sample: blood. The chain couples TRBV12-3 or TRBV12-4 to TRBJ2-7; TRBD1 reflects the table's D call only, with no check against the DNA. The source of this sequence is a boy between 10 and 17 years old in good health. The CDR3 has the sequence CASRGTGGESRI.